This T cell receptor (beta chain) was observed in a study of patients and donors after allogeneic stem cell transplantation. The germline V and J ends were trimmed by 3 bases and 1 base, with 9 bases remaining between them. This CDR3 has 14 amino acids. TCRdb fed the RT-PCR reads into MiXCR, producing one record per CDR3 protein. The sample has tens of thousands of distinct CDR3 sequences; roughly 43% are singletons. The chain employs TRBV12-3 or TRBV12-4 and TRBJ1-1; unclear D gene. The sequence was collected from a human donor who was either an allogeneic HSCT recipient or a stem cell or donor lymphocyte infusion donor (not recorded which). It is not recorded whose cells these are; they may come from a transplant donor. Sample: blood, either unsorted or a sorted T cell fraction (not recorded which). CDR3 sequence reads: CASSLETENTEAFF. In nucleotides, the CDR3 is TGTGCCAGCAGTTTGGAGACGGAGAACACTGAAGCTTTCTTT.